Here is one TCR beta chain with its context. This clonotype was detected many times. This receptor's antigen is unknown. No clone much larger than this one lies a single base away; base qualities are absent. V and J are truncated by 2 bases and 0 bases respectively, leaving an intervening sequence of 16 bases. From the cysteine through the phenylalanine, the CDR3 covers 17 amino acids. This entry keeps only the CDR3 DNA: 51 bases, framed from base 1. Reading the germline V gene (reference sequence) gives CDR1 DFQATT and CDR2 SNEGSKA. Amplification of TCR beta CDR3 regions was carried out from RNA transcripts. The first round of RT-PCR for the TCR CDR3 was performed with the HTBI primer set and the Qiagen OneStep RT-PCR kit. A second multiplex PCR round built the libraries, followed by size selection and purification. The libraries were sequenced on an Illumina HiSeq2000 using paired-end 100 bp reads. The authors processed their data as follows. SOAPnuke was used to process the raw data, throwing out any read that contained adapters or uncalled bases, had a mean Phred below 15, or lacked an exact constant-primer or identifier match. COPE v1.2.5 was used to merge the high-quality paired reads, and each unique nucleotide sequence was defined as a clonotype. MiTCR v1.1 was used to align the clonotypes against IMGT TRBV, TRBD and TRBJ reference segments. The analysis was restricted to V-J combinations with a frequency above 0.0001, which together covered 98% to 99.2% of the repertoires. A TCS score was defined as the ratio of F50 (clonal expansion) to E x V (chaos), with BLOSUM62-based TCRdist applied between CDR3 peptides within each V-J. Welch's t-statistics and random forest reduced roughly 540 V-J features to under 15, which were used in a naive Bayes classifier (R e1071). Using fastp at Q25 and MiXCR, TCRdb reprocessed the public reads and kept productive beta chains. Each entry is one CDR3 protein sequence, shown with its most common DNA and genes. None of the V and J calls come from the authors' own analysis; TCRdb made them. Within this sample are around 350,000 distinct CDR3 sequences, with approximately 15% of them counted one time only. The top ten hold about 20% of the sample.

The data were obtained in a study of T cells in Graves' hyperthyroidism and ophthalmopathy (dated by TCRdb to about 2019). Some background on the complete study: Peripheral blood samples were taken at initial diagnosis, before any treatment was given. A discovery cohort of roughly 96 patients, approximately 45 with Graves' ophthalmopathy and 57 with stable Graves' hyperthyroidism, was used to find distinguishing TCR V-J signatures. An independent validation cohort of fewer than 20 hyperthyroidism patients and about 16 patients who later progressed to ophthalmopathy tested prospective prediction of ophthalmopathy. The roughly 100 discovery patients were randomly divided into training and test sets at a 7:3 ratio. The study also compared thyroid tissue and blood T-cell repertoires from 6 or 7 Graves' hyperthyroidism patients. Following sampling, methimazole starting at 30 mg daily was given to hyperthyroidism patients, and high-dose intravenous methylprednisolone was given to ophthalmopathy patients. The paper describes TCR Vbeta CDR3 sequencing of roughly 130 peripheral blood samples, made up of around 41 ophthalmopathy patients, over 70 hyperthyroidism patients and 17 progressor patients.

On the study overall, not on this receptor specifically: Sample size was not statistically predetermined, and investigators were not blinded to group allocation. Most expanded thyroid clonotypes (frequency above 0.001) were also detected in blood, a finding suggesting that blood repertoires may reflect thyroid immune responses. A model built on a 13 V-J signature distinguished ophthalmopathy from stable hyperthyroidism, reaching over 85% sensitivity and about 81% specificity in cross-validation and 80%/75% in testing. In validation, the model predicted progression to ophthalmopathy a median of roughly 6.1 months before onset, with approximately 71% sensitivity and more than 72% specificity.

Ophthalmopathy patients had moderately to severely active disease, with a Clinical Activity Score of 3 or more, a NOSPECS grade of 4 or more, and a disease duration of less than 3 months. Any patient with an uncontrolled infection, another autoimmune disease, pregnancy or lactation was excluded. Diagnoses relied on clinical symptoms, serum thyroxine and TRAb, thyroid ultrasound and orbital computed tomography. PBMCs were isolated from roughly 10 ml of fresh peripheral blood by Ficoll-Paque density gradient centrifugation. Total RNA was extracted using Trizol reagent, and RNA quality was assessed on an Agilent 2100 Bioanalyzer.

The sequence joins TRBV20-1 to TRBJ1-4, with TRBD1 perhaps the D gene, on 5 matching bases. The sample was blood. The clonotype was recovered from a woman aged 25-40 years with Graves' ophthalmopathy. The CDR3 region has the sequence CSARPLRGSATNEKLFF. At the DNA level, the sequence is TGCAGTGCTAGACCTTTGCGGGGGAGTGCAACTAATGAAAAACTGTTTTTT.